This entry describes one TCR beta chain. Antigen unknown. Generated by immunoSEQ multiplex PCR, the TCRdb table keeps only in-frame clones and is missing some. Counted here are about 93,000 clones, 65% to 90% occurring once; the ten biggest clones make up more than 6%. This sample is part of a study of T cell responses to AZD1222 COVID-19 vaccine. Points from the study as a whole: CD4 TCRs linked to vaccination spanned spike, dominating at 160-218 and 743-854. The donors showed a predominance of white British ancestry and of females, with possible underestimation of clonal diversity.

V was pared by 1 base and J by 5 bases, with 11 bases between. The CDR3 runs to 13 residues. Germline-derived CDR1 and CDR2 are SQVTM and ANQGSEA. This clonotype originated in an adult in good health. This sequence joins TRBV29-1 and TRBJ2-5; D is perhaps TRBD1 (6 bases). The specimen was peripheral blood, collected on day 0 of AZD1222 vaccination. CDR3 sequence reads: CSVEVTGGETQYF. The DNA of the CDR3 is TGCAGCGTTGAAGTGACAGGCGGGGAGACCCAGTACTTC.